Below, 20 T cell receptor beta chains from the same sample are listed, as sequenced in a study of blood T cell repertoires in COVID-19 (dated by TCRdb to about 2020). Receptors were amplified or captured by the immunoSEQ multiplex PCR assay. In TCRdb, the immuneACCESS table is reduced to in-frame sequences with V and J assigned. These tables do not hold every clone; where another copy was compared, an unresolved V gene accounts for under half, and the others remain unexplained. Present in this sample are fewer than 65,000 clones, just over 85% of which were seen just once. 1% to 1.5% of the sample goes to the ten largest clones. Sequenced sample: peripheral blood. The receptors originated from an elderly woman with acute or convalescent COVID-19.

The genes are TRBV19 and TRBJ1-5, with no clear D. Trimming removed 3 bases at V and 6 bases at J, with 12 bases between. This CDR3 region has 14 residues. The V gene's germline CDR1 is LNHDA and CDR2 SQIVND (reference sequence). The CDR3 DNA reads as TGTGCCAGTAGTATTCGGGAGTCCGGTCAGCCCCAGCATTTT. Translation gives CASSIRESGQPQHF.

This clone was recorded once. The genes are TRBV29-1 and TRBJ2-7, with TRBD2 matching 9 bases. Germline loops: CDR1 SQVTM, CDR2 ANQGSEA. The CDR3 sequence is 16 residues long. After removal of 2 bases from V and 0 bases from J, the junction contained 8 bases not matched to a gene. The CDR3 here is CSVELASGVSSYEQYF. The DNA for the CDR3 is TGCAGCGTTGAACTTGCTAGCGGGGTGAGCTCCTACGAGCAGTACTTC.

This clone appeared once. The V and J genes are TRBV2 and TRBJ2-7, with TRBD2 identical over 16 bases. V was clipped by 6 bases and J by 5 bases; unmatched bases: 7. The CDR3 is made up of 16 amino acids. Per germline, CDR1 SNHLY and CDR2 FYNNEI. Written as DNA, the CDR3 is TGTGCCAGCAGATCGGGACTAGCGGGGGGGTATGACGAGCAGTACTTC. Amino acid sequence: CASRSGLAGGYDEQYF.

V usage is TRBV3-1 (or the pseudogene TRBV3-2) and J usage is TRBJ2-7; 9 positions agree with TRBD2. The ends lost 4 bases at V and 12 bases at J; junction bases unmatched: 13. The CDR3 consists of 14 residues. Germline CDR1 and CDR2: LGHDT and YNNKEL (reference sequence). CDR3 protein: CASSPTSGGPGGYF. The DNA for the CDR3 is TGTGCCAGCAGCCCGACTAGCGGCGGACCCGGGGGGTACTTC.

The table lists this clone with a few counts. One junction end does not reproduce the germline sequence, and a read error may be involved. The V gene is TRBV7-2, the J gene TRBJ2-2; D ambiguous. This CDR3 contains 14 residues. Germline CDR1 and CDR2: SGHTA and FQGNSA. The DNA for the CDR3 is TGTGCCAGCGGCTTACGGCTGGGCTCCGGGGAGCTGTTTTTT. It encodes CASGLRLGSGELFF.

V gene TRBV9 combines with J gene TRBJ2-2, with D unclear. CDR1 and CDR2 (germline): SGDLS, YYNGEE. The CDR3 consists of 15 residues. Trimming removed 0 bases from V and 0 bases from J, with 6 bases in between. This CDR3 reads CASSVDPANTGELFF. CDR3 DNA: TGTGCCAGCAGCGTAGACCCGGCGAACACCGGGGAGCTGTTTTTT. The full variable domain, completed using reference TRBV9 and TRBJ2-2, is DSGVTQTPKHLITATGQRVTLRCSPRSGDLSVYWYQQSLDQGLQFLIQYYNGEERAKGNILERFSAQQFPDLHSELNLSSLELGDSALYFCASSVDPANTGELFFGEGSRLTVL.

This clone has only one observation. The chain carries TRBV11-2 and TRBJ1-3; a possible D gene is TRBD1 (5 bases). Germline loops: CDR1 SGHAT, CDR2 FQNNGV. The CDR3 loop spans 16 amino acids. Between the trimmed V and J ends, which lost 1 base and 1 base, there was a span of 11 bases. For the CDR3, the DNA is TGTGCCAGCAGCTTAGTGGATCCAGGGTCTGGAAACACCATATATTTT. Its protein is CASSLVDPGSGNTIYF.

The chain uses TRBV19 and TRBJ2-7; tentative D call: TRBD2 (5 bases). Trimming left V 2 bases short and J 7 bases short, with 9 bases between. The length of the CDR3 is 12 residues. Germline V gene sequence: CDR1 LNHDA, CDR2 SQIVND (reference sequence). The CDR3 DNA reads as TGTGCCAGTAGTATAAGTCGGGGAGAGCAGTACTTC. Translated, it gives CASSISRGEQYF.

CDR3 DNA: TGTGCCAGTAGTATAGATGGGACAGTGTATGGCTACACCTTC. This encodes CASSIDGTVYGYTF. The chain combines TRBV19 with TRBJ1-2; 7 bases match TRBD1. CDR1 and CDR2 from the germline V gene are LNHDA and SQIVND (reference sequence). V lost 0 bases, J lost 5 bases, and 3 bases stayed unmatched. This CDR3 spans 14 amino acids.

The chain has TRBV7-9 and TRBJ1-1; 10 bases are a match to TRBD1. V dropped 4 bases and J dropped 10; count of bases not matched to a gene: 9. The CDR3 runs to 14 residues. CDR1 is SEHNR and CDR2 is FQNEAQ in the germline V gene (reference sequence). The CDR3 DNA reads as TGTGCCAGCAGCTGGGGACAGGGGCAAGGGAGAGCTTTCTTT. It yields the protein CASSWGQGQGRAFF.

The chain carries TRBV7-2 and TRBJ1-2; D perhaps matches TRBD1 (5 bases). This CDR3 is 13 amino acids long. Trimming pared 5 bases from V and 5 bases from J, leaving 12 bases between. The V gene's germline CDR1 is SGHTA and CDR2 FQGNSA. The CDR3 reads CASSARQFYGYTF. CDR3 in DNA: TGTGCCAGCAGCGCCCGACAGTTTTATGGCTACACCTTC.

The CDR3 here is CASSQSRGQRETQYF. In DNA form, the CDR3 reads TGTGCCAGCAGCCAATCGCGGGGGCAGCGAGAGACCCAGTACTTC. J is TRBJ2-5 and V is TRBV16; perhaps TRBD2 as D (7 bases). The V end lost 0 bases, the J end lost 4 bases, and 12 bases lay between the germline ends. Germline loops: CDR1 KGHSY, CDR2 FQNENV. This CDR3 has 15 amino acids.

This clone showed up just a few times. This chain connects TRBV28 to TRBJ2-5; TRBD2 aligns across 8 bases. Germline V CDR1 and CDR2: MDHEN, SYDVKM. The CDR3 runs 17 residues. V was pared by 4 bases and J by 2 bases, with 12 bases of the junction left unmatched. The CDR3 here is CASSYSSGLADQETQYF. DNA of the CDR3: TGTGCCAGCAGTTACTCTAGCGGACTAGCTGATCAAGAGACCCAGTACTTC.

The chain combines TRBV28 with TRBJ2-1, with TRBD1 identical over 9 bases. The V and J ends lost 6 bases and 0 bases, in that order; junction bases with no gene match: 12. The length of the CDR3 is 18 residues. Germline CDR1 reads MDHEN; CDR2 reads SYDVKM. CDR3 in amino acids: CASSRDRGTRGSYNEQFF. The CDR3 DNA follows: TGTGCCAGCAGCCGCGACAGGGGGACCAGGGGCTCCTACAATGAGCAGTTCTTC.

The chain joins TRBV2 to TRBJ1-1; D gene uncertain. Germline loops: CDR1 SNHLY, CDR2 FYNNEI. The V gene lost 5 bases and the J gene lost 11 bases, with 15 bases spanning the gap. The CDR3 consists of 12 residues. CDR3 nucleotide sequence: TGTGCCAGCAGTCATGGCACCCGTTTTGCTTTCTTT. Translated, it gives CASSHGTRFAFF.

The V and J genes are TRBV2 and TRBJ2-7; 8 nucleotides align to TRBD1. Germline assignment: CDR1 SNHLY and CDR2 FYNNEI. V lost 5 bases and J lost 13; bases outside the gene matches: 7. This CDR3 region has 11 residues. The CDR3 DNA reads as TGTGCCAGCAGTTCCCTGGACAGGGCTTACTTC. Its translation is CASSSLDRAYF. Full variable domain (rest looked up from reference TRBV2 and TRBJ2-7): EPEVTQTPSHQVTQMGQEVILRCVPISNHLYFYWYRQILGQKVEFLVSFYNNEISEKSEIFDDQFSVERPDGSNFTLKIRSTKLEDSAMYFCASSSLDRAYFGPGTRLTVT.

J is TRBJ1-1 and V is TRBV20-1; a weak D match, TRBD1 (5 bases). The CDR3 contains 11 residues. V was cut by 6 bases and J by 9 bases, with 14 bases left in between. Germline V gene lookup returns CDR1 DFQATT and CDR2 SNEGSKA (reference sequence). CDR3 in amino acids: CSALPGGKAFF. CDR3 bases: TGCAGTGCCCTGCCGGGGGGGAAAGCTTTCTTT.

The CDR3 DNA follows: TGTGCCAGCAGCTTACTTGGGGCGTTGAACACCGGGGAGCTGTTTTTT. This encodes CASSLLGALNTGELFF. This chain uses TRBV7-3 with TRBJ2-2; maybe TRBD1 (5 bases). CDR3 length: 16 amino acids. Per germline, CDR1 SGHTA and CDR2 FQGTGA. V was clipped by 2 bases and J by 1 base, with 11 bases between them.

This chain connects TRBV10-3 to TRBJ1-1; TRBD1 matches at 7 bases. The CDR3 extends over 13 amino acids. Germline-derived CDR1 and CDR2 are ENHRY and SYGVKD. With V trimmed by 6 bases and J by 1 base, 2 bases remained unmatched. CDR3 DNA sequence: TGTGCCATCAGGGACAGGCGGAACACTGAAGCTTTCTTT. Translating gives CAIRDRRNTEAFF.

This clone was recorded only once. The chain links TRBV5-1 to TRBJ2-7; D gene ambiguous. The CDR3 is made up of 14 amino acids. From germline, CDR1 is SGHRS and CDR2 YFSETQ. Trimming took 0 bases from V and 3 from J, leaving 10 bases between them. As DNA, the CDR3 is TGCGCCAGCAGCTTGGAAAGTCAGATCTACGAGCAGTACTTC. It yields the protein CASSLESQIYEQYF.